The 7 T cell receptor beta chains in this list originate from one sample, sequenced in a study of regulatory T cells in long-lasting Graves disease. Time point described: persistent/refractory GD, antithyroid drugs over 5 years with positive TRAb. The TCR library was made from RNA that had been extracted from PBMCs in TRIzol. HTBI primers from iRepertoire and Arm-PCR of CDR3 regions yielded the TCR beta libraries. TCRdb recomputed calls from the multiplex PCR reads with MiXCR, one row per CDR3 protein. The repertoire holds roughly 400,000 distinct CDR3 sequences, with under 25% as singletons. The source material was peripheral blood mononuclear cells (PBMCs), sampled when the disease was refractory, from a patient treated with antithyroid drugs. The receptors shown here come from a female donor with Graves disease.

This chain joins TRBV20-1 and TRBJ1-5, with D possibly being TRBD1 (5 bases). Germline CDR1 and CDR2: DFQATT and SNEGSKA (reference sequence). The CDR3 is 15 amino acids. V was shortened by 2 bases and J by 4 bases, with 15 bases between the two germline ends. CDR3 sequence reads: CSARSQGIGNQPQHF. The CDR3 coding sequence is TGCAGTGCTAGAAGCCAGGGAATCGGGAATCAGCCCCAGCATTTT.

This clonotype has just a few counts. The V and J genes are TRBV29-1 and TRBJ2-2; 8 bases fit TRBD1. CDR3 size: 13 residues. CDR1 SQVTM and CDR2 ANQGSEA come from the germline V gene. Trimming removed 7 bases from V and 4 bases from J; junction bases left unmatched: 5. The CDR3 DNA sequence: TGCAGCGCCACGGACAGGGCCACCGGGGAGCTGTTTTTT. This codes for CSATDRATGELFF.

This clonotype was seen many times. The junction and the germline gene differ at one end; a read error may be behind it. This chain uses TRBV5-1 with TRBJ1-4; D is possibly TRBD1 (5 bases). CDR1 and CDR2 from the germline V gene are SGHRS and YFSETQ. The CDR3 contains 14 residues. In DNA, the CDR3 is TGTGCCAGCAGCCAGGGACGGCTAAATGAAAAACTGTTTTTT. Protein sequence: CASSQGRLNEKLFF.

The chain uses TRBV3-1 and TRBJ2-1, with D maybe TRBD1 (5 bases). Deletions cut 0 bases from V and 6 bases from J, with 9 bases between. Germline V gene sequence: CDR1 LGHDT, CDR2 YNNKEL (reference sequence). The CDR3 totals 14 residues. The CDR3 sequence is CASSQDTRVNEQFF. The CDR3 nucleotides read TGTGCCAGCAGCCAAGATACCAGGGTCAATGAGCAGTTCTTC.

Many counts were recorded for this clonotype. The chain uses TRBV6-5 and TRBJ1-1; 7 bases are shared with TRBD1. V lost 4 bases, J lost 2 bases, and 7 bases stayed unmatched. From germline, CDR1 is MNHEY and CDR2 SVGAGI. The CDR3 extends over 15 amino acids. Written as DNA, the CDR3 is TGTGCCAGCAGTTCTTTGGGACAGCTAAACACTGAAGCTTTCTTT. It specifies CASSSLGQLNTEAFF.

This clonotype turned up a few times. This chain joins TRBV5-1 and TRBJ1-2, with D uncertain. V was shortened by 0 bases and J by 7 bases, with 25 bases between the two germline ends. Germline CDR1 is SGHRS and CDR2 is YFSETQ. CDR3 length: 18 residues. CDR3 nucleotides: TGCGCCAGCAGCTTGGATTCTTCACCGGGCCCTCTTTCTGGTGGCTACACCTTC. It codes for CASSLDSSPGPLSGGYTF.

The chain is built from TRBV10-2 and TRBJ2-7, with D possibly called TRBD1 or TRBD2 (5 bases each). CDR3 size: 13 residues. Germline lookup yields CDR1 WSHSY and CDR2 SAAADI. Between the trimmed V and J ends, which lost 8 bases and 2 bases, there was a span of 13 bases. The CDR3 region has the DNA TGCGCCAGCTGTCGGGACGGGGCCTACGAGCAGTACTTC. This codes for CASCRDGAYEQYF.